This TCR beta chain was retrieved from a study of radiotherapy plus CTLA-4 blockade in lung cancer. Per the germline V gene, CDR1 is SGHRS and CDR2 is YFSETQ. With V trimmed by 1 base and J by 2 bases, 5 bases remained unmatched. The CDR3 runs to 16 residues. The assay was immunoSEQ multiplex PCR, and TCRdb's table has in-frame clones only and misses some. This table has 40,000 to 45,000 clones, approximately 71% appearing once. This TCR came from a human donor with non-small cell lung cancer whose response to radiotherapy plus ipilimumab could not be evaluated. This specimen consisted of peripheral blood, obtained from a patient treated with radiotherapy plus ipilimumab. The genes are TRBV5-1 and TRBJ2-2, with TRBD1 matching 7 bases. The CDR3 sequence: CASSLWAGGNTGELFF. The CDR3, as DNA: TGCGCCAGCAGCTTGTGGGCAGGGGGAAACACCGGGGAGCTGTTTTTT.